The text below deals with one T cell receptor beta chain. Its target is unknown. The junction departs from germline at one end; a sequencing error may be responsible. Germline CDR1 and CDR2: SSHAT and FNYEAQ (reference sequence). CDR3 length equals 18 residues. The sample comes from a study of graft-versus-host responses after intestinal transplantation. Study-wide background: Induction with anti-thymocyte globulin, then tacrolimus and steroids for about 3 years, was given to all recipients.

Study-level findings and limits: Early post-transplant falls in HvG clones accompanied the peak levels of circulating GvH clones. Detection of GvH clones occurred in recipient marrow, and some had their first appearance in ileum or blood. Allograft clonal ratios (graft-versus-host to host-versus-graft) were high in patients who had graft-donor T cell macrochimerism.

Sequenced by immunoSEQ multiplex PCR; TCRdb stores in-frame clones only, minus some. This repertoire shows 45,000 to 55,000 clones, about 93% found once; its top ten account for about 5.5%. The receptor was derived from a human patient who received an intestinal transplant, so some T cells may come from the graft donor. The rearrangement joins TRBV7-7 to TRBJ2-2; TRBD2 agrees at 8 bases. The sample in question was PBMCs, obtained 750 to 850 days after a first intestinal transplant, on the day of a second. CDR3 amino acids: CASSPRPVSGINTGELFF. The CDR3 DNA sequence: TGTGCTAGCAGCCCCCGACCAGTTAGCGGGATAAACACCGGGGAGCTGTTTTTT. The full variable domain, in which reference TRBV7-7 and TRBJ2-2 provide the parts outside the CDR3, is GAGVSQSPRYKVTKRGQDVTLRCDPISSHATLYWYQQALGQGPEFLTYFNYEAQPDKSGLPSDRFSAERPEGSISTLTIQRTEQRDSAMYRCASSPRPVSGINTGELFFGEGSRLTVL.